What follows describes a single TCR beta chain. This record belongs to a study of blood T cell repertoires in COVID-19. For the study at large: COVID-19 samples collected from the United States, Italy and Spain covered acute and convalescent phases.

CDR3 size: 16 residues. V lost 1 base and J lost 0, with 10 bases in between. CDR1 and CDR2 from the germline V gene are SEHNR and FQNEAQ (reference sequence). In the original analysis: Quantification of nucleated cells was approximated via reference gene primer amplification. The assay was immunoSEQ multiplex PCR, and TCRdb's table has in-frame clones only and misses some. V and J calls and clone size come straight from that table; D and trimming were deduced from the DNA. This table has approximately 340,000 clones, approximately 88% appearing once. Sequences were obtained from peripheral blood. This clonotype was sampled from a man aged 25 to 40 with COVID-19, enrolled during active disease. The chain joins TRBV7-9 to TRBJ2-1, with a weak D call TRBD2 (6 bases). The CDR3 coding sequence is TGTGCCAGCAGCTTAGTTGTGGGGGGCTCCTACAATGAGCAGTTCTTC. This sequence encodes CASSLVVGGSYNEQFF.